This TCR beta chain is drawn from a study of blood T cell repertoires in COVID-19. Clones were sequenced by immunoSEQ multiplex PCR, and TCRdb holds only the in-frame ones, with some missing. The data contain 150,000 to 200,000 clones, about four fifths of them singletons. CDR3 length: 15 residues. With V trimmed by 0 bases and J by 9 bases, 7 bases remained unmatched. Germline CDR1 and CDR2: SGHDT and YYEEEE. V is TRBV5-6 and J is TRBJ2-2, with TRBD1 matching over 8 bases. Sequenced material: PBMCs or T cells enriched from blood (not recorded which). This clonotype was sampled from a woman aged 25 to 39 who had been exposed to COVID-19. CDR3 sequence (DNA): TGTGCCAGCAGCTTGGATCCAGGGGGCTTTTGGGAGCTGTTTTTT. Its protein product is CASSLDPGGFWELFF.